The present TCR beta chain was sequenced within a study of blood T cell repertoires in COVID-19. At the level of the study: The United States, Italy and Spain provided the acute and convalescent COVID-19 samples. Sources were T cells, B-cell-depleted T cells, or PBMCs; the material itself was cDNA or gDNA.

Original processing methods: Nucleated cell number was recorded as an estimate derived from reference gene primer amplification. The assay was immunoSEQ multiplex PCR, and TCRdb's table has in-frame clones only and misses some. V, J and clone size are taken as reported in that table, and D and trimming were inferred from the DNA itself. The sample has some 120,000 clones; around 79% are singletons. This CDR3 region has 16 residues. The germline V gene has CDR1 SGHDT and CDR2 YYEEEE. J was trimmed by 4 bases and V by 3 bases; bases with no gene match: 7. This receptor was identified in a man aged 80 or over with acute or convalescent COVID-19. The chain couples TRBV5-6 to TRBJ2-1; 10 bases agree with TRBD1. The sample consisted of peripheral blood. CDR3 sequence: CASSWRRDRGYNEQFF. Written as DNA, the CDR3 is TGTGCCAGCAGCTGGCGCCGGGACAGGGGTTACAATGAGCAGTTCTTC.